This T cell receptor beta chain was captured by sequencing in a study of blood T cell repertoires in COVID-19. Study at large: Both acute and convalescent COVID-19 samples were obtained from the United States, Italy and Spain. T cells, B-cell-depleted T cells, or PBMCs provided the cDNA or gDNA that served as material.

The CDR3 has 14 residues. Deletions cut 7 bases from V and 4 bases from J, with 13 bases between. Germline-derived CDR1 and CDR2 are SNHLY and FYNNEI. Original methodology: By means of reference gene primer amplification, nucleated cell counts were estimated. Libraries were prepared by immunoSEQ multiplex PCR; TCRdb keeps only in-frame clonotypes and omits some of them. D and trimming come from the DNA, and the V and J calls and clone size come from that table. The repertoire has 55,000 to 60,000 clones, roughly three quarters of them found once; the top ten carry roughly a fifth. The chain employs TRBV2 and TRBJ1-4; the D gene is possibly TRBD1 (5 bases). The specimen sequenced was peripheral blood. This clonotype was obtained from a man between 45 and 60 years old with active or convalescent COVID-19. CDR3 nucleotide sequence: TGTGCCAGCATGAGCGACAGAAATAATGAAAAACTGTTTTTT. It yields the protein CASMSDRNNEKLFF.